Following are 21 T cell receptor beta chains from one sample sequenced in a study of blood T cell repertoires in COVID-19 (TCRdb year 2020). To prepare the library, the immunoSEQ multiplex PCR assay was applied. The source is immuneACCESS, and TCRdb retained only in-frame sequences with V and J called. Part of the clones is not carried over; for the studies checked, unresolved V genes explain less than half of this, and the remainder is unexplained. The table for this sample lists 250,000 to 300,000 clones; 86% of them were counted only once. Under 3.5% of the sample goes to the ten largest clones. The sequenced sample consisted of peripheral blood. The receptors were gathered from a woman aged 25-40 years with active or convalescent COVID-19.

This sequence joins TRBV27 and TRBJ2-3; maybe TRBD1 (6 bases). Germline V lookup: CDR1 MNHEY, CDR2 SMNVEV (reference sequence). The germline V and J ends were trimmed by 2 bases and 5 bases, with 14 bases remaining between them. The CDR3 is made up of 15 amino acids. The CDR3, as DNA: TGTGCCAGCAGTTTAGTCTACAGGGTGGGAGATACGCAGTATTTT. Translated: CASSLVYRVGDTQYF.

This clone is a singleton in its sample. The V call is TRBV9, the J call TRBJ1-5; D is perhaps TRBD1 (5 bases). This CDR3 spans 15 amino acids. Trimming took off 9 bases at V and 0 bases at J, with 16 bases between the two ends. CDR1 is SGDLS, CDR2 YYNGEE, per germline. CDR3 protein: CATSQGPDSNQPQHF. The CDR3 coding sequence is TGTGCCACCTCGCAGGGCCCAGATAGCAATCAGCCCCAGCATTTT.

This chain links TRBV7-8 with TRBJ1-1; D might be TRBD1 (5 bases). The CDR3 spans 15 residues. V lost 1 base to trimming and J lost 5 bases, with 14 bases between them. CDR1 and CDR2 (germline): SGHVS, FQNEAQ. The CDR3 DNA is TGTGCCAGCAGCTTAGGGTCGGGAGGGGAAACTGAAGCTTTCTTT. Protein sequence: CASSLGSGGETEAFF.

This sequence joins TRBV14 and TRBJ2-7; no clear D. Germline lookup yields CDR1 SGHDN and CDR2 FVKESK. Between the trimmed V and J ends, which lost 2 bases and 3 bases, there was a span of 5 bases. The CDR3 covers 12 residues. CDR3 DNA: TGTGCCAGCAGCCAAAATCGCTACGAGCAGTACTTC. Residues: CASSQNRYEQYF.

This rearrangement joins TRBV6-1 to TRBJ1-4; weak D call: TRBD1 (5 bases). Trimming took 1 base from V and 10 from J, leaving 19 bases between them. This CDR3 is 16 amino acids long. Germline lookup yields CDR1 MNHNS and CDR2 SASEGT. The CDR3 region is CASSEVPGRGLGKLFF. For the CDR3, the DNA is TGTGCCAGCAGTGAAGTCCCCGGGAGGGGATTGGGAAAACTGTTTTTT.

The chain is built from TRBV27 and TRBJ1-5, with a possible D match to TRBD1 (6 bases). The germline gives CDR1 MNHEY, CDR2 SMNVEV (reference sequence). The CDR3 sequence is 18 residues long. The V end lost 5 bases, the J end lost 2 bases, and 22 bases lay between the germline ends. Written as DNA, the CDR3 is TGTGCCAGCAGTCCTCGTGGGGGCATCCGTGGGGGCAATCAGCCCCAGCATTTT. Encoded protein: CASSPRGGIRGGNQPQHF.

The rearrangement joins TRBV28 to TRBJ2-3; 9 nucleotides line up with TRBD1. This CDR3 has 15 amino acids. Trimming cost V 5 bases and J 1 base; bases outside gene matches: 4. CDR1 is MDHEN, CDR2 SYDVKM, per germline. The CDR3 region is CASSLRTGGTDTQYF. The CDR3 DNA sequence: TGTGCCAGCAGTCTCCGGACAGGGGGCACAGATACGCAGTATTTT.

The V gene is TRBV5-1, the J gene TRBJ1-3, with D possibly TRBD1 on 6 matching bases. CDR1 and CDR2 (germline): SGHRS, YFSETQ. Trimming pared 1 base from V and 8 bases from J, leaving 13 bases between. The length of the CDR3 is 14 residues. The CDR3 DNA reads TGCGCCAGCAGCTTGACAGGGATAGATGACACCATATATTTT. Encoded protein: CASSLTGIDDTIYF.

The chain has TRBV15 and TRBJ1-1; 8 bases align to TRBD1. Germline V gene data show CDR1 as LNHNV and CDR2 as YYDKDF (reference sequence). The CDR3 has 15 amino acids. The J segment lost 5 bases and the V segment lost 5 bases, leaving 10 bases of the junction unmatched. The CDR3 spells CATSGQGAGRTEAFF. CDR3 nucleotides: TGTGCCACCAGCGGCCAGGGGGCAGGAAGAACTGAAGCTTTCTTT.

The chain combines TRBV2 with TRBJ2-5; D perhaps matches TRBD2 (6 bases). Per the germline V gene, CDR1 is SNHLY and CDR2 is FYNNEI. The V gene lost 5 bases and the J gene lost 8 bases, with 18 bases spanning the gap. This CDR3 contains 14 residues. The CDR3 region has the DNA TGTGCCAGCAGTACGGGGGTCGGGGCATTAACCCAGTACTTC. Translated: CASSTGVGALTQYF. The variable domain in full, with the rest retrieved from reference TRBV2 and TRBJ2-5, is EPEVTQTPSHQVTQMGQEVILRCVPISNHLYFYWYRQILGQKVEFLVSFYNNEISEKSEIFDDQFSVERPDGSNFTLKIRSTKLEDSAMYFCASSTGVGALTQYFGPGTRLLVL.

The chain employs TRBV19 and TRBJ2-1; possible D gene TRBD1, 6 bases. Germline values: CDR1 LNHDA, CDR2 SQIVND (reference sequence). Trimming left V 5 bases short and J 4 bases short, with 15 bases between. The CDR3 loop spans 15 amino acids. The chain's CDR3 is CASSPRGTLYNEQFF. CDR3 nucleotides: TGTGCCAGTAGTCCAAGGGGGACCCTTTACAATGAGCAGTTCTTC.

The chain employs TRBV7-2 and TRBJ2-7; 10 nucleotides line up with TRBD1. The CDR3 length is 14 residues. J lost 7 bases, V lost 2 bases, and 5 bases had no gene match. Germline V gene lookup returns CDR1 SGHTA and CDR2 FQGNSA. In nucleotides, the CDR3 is TGTGCCAGCAGCTTAAAGACAGGGGGCGGGGAGCAGTACTTC. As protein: CASSLKTGGGEQYF.

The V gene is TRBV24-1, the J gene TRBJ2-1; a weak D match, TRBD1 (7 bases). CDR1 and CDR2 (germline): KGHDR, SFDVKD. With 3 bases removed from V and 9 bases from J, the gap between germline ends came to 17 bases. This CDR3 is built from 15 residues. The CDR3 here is CATSDGSQGGGEQFF. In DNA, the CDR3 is TGTGCCACCAGTGATGGGTCCCAGGGGGGAGGTGAGCAGTTCTTC.

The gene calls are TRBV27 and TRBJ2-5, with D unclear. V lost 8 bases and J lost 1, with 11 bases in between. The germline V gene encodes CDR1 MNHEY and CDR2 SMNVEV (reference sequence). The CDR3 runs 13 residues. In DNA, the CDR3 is TGTGCCAGCCAACAGTTATTCCAAGAGACCCAGTACTTC. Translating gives CASQQLFQETQYF.

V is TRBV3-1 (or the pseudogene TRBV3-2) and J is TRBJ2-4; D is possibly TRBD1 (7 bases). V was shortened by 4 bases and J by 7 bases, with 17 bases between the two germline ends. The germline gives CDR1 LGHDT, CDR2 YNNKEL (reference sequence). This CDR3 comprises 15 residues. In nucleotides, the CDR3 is TGTGCCAGCAGCCGGGAGGACAGGTACATGAACATTCAGTACTTC. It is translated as CASSREDRYMNIQYF.

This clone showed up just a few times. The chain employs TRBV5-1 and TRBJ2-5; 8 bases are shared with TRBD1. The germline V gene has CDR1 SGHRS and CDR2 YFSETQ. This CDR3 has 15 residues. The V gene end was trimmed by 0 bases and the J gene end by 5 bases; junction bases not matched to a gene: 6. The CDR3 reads CASSLAGGAGETQYF. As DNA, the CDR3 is TGCGCCAGCAGCTTGGCAGGGGGCGCCGGGGAGACCCAGTACTTC.

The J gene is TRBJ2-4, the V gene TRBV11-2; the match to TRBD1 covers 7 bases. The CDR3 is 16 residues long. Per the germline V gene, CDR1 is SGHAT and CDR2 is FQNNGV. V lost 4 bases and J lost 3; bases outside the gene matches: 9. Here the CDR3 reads CASSYNTRQGKNIQYF. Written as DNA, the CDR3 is TGTGCCAGCAGCTATAATACTCGACAGGGCAAAAACATTCAGTACTTC. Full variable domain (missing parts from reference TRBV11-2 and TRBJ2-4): EAGVAQSPRYKIIEKRQSVAFWCNPISGHATLYWYQQILGQGPKLLIQFQNNGVVDDSQLPKDRFSAERLKGVDSTLKIQPAKLEDSAVYLCASSYNTRQGKNIQYFGAGTRLSVL.

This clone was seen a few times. CDR3 bases: TGTGCCAGCTCACCTTGGATCATGACAGGGGGCAATAATTCACCCCTCCACTTT. It codes for CASSPWIMTGGNNSPLHF. This chain connects TRBV18 to TRBJ1-6, with 10 bases fitting TRBD1. Germline V gene lookup returns CDR1 KGHSH and CDR2 LQKENI. The CDR3 is 18 residues long. The V gene end was trimmed by 3 bases and the J gene end by 5 bases; junction bases not matched to a gene: 10.

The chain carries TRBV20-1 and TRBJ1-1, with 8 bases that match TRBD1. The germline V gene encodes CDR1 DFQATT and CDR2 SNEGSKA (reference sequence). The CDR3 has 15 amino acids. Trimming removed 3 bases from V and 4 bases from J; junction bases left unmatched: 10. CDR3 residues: CSASFGTGGRTEAFF. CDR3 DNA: TGCAGTGCTAGTTTTGGGACAGGTGGTCGCACTGAAGCTTTCTTT.

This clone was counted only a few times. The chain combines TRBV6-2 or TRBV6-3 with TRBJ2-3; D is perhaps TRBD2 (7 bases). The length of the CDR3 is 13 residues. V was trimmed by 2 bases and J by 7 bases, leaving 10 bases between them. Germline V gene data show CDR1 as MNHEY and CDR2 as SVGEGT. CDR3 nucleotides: TGTGCCAGCAGTTACGGGGGGGCGAATACGCAGTATTTT. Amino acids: CASSYGGANTQYF.

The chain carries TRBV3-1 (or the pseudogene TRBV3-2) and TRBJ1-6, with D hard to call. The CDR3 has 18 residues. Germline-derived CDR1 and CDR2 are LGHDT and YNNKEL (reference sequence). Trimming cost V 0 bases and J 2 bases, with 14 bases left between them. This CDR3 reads CASSQEKLRVTYNSPLHF. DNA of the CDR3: TGTGCCAGCAGCCAAGAAAAATTGAGGGTGACCTATAATTCACCCCTCCACTTT.